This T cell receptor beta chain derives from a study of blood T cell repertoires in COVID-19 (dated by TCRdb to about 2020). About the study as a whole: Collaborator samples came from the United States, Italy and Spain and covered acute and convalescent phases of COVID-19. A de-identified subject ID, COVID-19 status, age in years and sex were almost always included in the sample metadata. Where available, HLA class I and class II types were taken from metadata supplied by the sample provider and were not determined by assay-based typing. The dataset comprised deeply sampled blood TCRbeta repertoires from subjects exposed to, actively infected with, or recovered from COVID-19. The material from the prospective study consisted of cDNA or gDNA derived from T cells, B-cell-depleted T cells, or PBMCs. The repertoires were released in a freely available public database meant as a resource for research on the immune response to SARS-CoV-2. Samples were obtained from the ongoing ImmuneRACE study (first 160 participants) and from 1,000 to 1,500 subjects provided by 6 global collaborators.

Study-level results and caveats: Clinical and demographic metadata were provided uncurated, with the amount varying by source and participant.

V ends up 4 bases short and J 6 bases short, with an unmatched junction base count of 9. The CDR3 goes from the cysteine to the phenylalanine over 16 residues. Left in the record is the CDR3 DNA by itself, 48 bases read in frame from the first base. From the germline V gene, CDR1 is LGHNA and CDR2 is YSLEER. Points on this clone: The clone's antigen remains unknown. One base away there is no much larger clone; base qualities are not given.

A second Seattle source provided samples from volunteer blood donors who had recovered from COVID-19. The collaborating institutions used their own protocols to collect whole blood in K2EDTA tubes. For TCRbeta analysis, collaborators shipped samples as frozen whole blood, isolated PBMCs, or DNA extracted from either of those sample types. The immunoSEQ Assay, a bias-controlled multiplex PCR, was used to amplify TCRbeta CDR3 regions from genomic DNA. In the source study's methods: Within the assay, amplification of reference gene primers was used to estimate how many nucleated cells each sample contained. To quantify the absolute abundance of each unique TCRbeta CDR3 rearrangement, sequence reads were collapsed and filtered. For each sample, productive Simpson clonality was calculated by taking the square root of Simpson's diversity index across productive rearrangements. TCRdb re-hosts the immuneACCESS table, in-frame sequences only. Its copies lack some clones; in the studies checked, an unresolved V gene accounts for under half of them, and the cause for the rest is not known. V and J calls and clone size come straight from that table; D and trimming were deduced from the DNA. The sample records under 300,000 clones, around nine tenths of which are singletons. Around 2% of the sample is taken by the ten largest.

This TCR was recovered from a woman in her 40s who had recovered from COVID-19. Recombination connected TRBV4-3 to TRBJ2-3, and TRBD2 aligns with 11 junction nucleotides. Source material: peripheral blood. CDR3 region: CASSPRSGGARDTQYF. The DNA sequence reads TGCGCCAGCAGCCCACGTAGCGGGGGGGCCAGGGATACGCAGTATTTT.